Described below is a single T cell receptor beta chain sequence and its context. There is no known antigen for this receptor. There are no base qualities to consult, and no much larger clone falls within one base. Participants in the prospective study were aged 18 to 89 years, lived in 20 to 25 United States geographic areas, and enrolled through a virtual design. In the prospective study, participants were assigned to cohorts based on the clinical history participants reported in a screening survey and a study questionnaire. Recovered participants in ImmuneRACE Cohort 3 were defined by two consecutive negative NP/OP PCR tests, clearance by a healthcare professional, or resolution of symptoms. In the prospective study, mobile phlebotomists collected whole blood, serum and a nasopharyngeal or oropharyngeal swab from each participant. Prospective study participants could optionally give additional blood draws and questionnaires over an approximately 2-month period. Blood samples from the prospective study were shipped frozen or at room temperature prior to DNA extraction.

These data belong to a study of blood T cell repertoires in COVID-19 (dated by TCRdb to about 2020). Some background on the complete study: The collaborator samples originated in the United States, Italy and Spain and spanned the acute and convalescent phases of COVID-19. The material from the prospective study consisted of cDNA or gDNA derived from T cells, B-cell-depleted T cells, or PBMCs. Subjects who had been exposed to COVID-19, were actively infected with it, or had recovered from it provided the deeply sampled blood TCRbeta repertoires that made up the dataset. The repertoires were released in a freely available public database meant as a resource for research on the immune response to SARS-CoV-2. Samples came from the ongoing ImmuneRACE study (first 160 participants) plus 1,254 subjects from 6 global collaborators. Sample metadata almost always included a de-identified subject ID, COVID-19 status, age in years and sex. Where available, HLA class I and class II types were obtained from metadata supplied by the sample provider rather than from assay-based typing.

The CDR1 and CDR2 encoded by the germline V gene are SGHDN and FVKESK. At the junction V is shortened by 1 base and J by 4 bases, with 9 bases in between. CDR3 length: 14 amino acids, cysteine to phenylalanine. The kept DNA is CDR3 alone, 42 bases in frame from the first base. Results and caveats for the whole study, not just this receptor: The amount of clinical and demographic metadata varied by source and participant and was provided uncurated.

TCRbeta CDR3 regions were amplified from genomic DNA by means of the immunoSEQ Assay, a bias-controlled multiplex PCR. Per the original workflow: Within the assay, amplification of reference gene primers was used to estimate how many nucleated cells each sample contained. To quantify the absolute abundance of each unique TCRbeta CDR3 rearrangement, sequence reads were collapsed and filtered. For each sample, productive Simpson clonality was calculated as the square root of Simpson's diversity index across productive rearrangements. The table comes from immuneACCESS by way of TCRdb, which keeps in-frame sequences with V and J called. Part of the clones is missing from these tables; in studies checked, under half for an unresolved V gene and the rest for unknown reasons. V and J calls and clone size are given by that table; D and trimming were obtained from the DNA. In this sample the table shows approximately 300,000 clones, more than 75% of which occur a single time. The ten largest clones add up to roughly a tenth of the sample.

Sequenced: PBMCs or T cells enriched from blood (not recorded which). Rearrangement joined TRBV14 to TRBJ2-3; a confident D gene designation cannot be given. The TCR originated in a woman between 18 and 29 years old who had recovered from COVID-19. The bases are TGTGCCAGCAGCCAAGTGCAGGTAGCAGATACGCAGTATTTT. Translated, this gives CASSQVQVADTQYF. Supplemented by the reference TRBV14 and TRBJ2-3 proteins around the CDR3, the complete variable domain is EAGVTQFPSHSVIEKGQTVTLRCDPISGHDNLYWYRRVMGKEIKFLLHFVKESKQDESGMPNNRFLAERTGGTYSTLKVQPAELEDSGVYFCASSQVQVADTQYFGPGTRLTVL.